This entry lists 25 T cell receptor beta chains sequenced from one sample in a study of Ad26.COV2.S vaccination and SARS-CoV-2 variants. Treatment reported: around 19 received Ad26.COV2.S at low or high dose, single or two shots; 5 received placebo; per-sample allocation not given. Sampling happened 63 days after the first vaccine or placebo injection. Clones were read by immunoSEQ multiplex PCR, and TCRdb kept only the in-frame ones, dropping some. The sample gives approximately 350,000 clones, over 75% of which show up once; more than 3% is in the top ten. Sequencing was performed on peripheral blood, taken in a trial of Ad26.COV2.S vaccine versus placebo. The origin of the receptors is a person between 18 and 59 years old who received the Ad26.COV2.S COVID-19 vaccine or a placebo.

The CDR3 nucleotides are TGTGCCAGCAGCCCGAGCTCCCATGAGCAGTTCTTC. Its protein is CASSPSSHEQFF. The chain has TRBV5-6 and TRBJ2-1; D is unclear. Germline CDR1 and CDR2: SGHDT and YYEEEE. This CDR3 is built from 12 residues. The germline V and J ends were trimmed by 4 bases and 8 bases, with 10 bases remaining between them.

The chain combines TRBV9 with TRBJ2-6; D possibly corresponds to TRBD1 (6 bases). CDR1 and CDR2 from the germline V gene are SGDLS and YYNGEE. There are 16 residues in the CDR3. Trimming cost V 7 bases and J 0 bases, with 14 bases left between them. The CDR3: CASDQQGFSGANVLTF. CDR3 DNA sequence: TGTGCCAGCGACCAACAGGGATTCTCTGGGGCCAACGTCCTGACTTTC. The full variable domain, completed using reference TRBV9 and TRBJ2-6, is DSGVTQTPKHLITATGQRVTLRCSPRSGDLSVYWYQQSLDQGLQFLIQYYNGEERAKGNILERFSAQQFPDLHSELNLSSLELGDSALYFCASDQQGFSGANVLTFGAGSRLTVL.

The chain links TRBV6-5 to TRBJ1-1; D call uncertain. Germline-derived CDR1 and CDR2 are MNHEY and SVGAGI. This CDR3 region has 15 residues. Trimming took off 6 bases at V and 2 bases at J, with 16 bases between the two ends. The CDR3 loop is CASSVGTAPNTEAFF. CDR3 nucleotide sequence: TGTGCCAGCAGCGTCGGAACAGCGCCAAACACTGAAGCTTTCTTT.

The V and J genes are TRBV4-3 and TRBJ2-7; 8 bases align to TRBD1. The CDR3 runs 14 residues. Germline V lookup: CDR1 LGHNA, CDR2 YSLEER. V shed 4 bases, J shed 4 bases, and the junction held 6 bases outside the gene matches. The chain's CDR3 is CASSPGQGRYEQYF. The CDR3 bases are TGCGCCAGCAGCCCCGGACAGGGACGTTACGAGCAGTACTTC.

The chain employs TRBV7-9 and TRBJ2-7, with 12 bases that match TRBD1. Germline CDR1 and CDR2: SEHNR and FQNEAQ (reference sequence). Trimming took 5 bases from V and 7 from J; bases not matched to a gene: 9. CDR3 length: 15 residues. The CDR3 spells CASSTWDRGLVEQYF. The DNA for the CDR3 is TGTGCCAGCAGCACCTGGGACAGGGGGCTGGTTGAGCAGTACTTC.

This chain joins TRBV5-6 and TRBJ1-5, with D tentatively TRBD1 (5 bases). The germline CDR1 and CDR2 sequences are SGHDT and YYEEEE. V lost 1 base and J lost 5, with 13 bases in between. CDR3 length: 15 residues. CDR3 in DNA: TGTGCCAGCAGCTTGTGGGACCGGGGGGATCAGCCCCAGCATTTT. This gives the protein CASSLWDRGDQPQHF.

The chain is built from TRBV18 and TRBJ1-1, with D unclear. CDR3 size: 13 residues. With 0 bases removed from V and 12 bases from J, the gap between germline ends came to 14 bases. Per the germline V gene, CDR1 is KGHSH and CDR2 is LQKENI. CDR3 in amino acids: CASSPPRPPRPFF. Here the CDR3 DNA reads TGTGCCAGCTCACCACCGAGACCCCCCCGACCTTTCTTT.

This clone was observed a handful of times. This specimen includes other DNA sequences encoding the same CDR3. The rearrangement uses TRBV4-1 and TRBJ2-7, with D unresolved. Trimming cost V 0 bases and J 3 bases, with 3 bases left between them. Germline CDR1 MGHRA, CDR2 YSYEKL. The CDR3 is 12 residues long. The CDR3 coding sequence is TGCGCCAGCAGCCAAGATGGCTACGAGCAGTACTTC. This codes for CASSQDGYEQYF.

The J gene is TRBJ2-2, the V gene TRBV4-2; D is perhaps TRBD2 (6 bases). The CDR3 covers 14 residues. The V gene lost 4 bases and the J gene lost 1 base, with 7 bases spanning the gap. Germline CDR1 and CDR2: LGHNA and YNFKEQ. CDR3: CASSPGLNTGELFF. CDR3 coding DNA: TGTGCCAGCAGCCCGGGACTGAACACCGGGGAGCTGTTTTTT.

This clone appeared a single time. The chain couples TRBV27 to TRBJ2-2; D perhaps matches TRBD1 (6 bases). CDR1 is MNHEY, CDR2 SMNVEV, per germline (reference sequence). Trimming removed 5 bases at V and 5 bases at J, with 6 bases between. The CDR3 runs 12 residues. CDR3 nucleotide sequence: TGTGCCAGCAGTGGACAGACCGGGGAGCTGTTTTTT. This encodes CASSGQTGELFF.

This rearrangement joins TRBV6-5 to TRBJ1-2; 7 bases are a match to TRBD1. Trimming at V came to 7 bases and at J to 8 bases, leaving 10 bases not matched to a gene. The CDR3 runs to 13 residues. Germline assignment: CDR1 MNHEY and CDR2 SVGAGI. The CDR3 region is CASTVRQGEGYTF. CDR3 coding DNA: TGTGCCAGCACGGTGAGACAGGGTGAGGGCTACACCTTC.

The rearrangement joins TRBV18 to TRBJ2-5; either TRBD1 or TRBD2 may fit D (6 bases each). Trimming cost V 1 base and J 2 bases, with 14 bases left between them. The germline CDR1 and CDR2 sequences are KGHSH and LQKENI. This CDR3 contains 16 residues. CDR3 bases: TGTGCCAGCTCACCACGTCAAACAGGGACTCAAGAGACCCAGTACTTC. Protein product: CASSPRQTGTQETQYF.

The chain combines TRBV25-1 with TRBJ2-3; D might be TRBD1 (6 bases). Germline V gives CDR1 MGHDK, CDR2 SYGVNS. The V gene lost 4 bases and the J gene lost 5 bases, with 13 bases spanning the gap. The CDR3 contains 14 residues. CDR3 nucleotide sequence: TGTGCCAGCAGTGGGCAGGGGTTACGAGATACGCAGTATTTT. Its translation: CASSGQGLRDTQYF.

The chain carries TRBV19 and TRBJ1-5; 7 nucleotides match TRBD1. Germline V lookup: CDR1 LNHDA, CDR2 SQIVND (reference sequence). With 6 bases clipped from V and 4 bases from J, the junction kept 3 bases outside the gene matches. This CDR3 region has 13 residues. The CDR3 reads CASRDRTNQPQHF. CDR3 bases: TGTGCCAGTAGGGACAGGACTAATCAGCCCCAGCATTTT.

The chain employs TRBV5-1 and TRBJ2-7, with a weak D call TRBD1 (6 bases). The germline V gene has CDR1 SGHRS and CDR2 YFSETQ. Trimming took off 1 base at V and 1 base at J, with 15 bases between the two ends. The CDR3 has 16 residues. The CDR3 nucleotides are TGCGCCAGCAGCTTGTTTGGGGGCGCAGGGTCCTACGAGCAGTACTTC. Residues: CASSLFGGAGSYEQYF.

V is TRBV10-3 and J is TRBJ2-7; D call uncertain. The length of the CDR3 is 15 residues. Germline V gene lookup returns CDR1 ENHRY and CDR2 SYGVKD. Trimming cost V 4 bases and J 4 bases, with 17 bases left between them. The CDR3 here is CAISGLILGGYEQYF. The CDR3 coding sequence is TGTGCCATCAGTGGGCTGATCCTAGGCGGTTACGAGCAGTACTTC.

V usage is TRBV12-3 or TRBV12-4 and J usage is TRBJ1-2, with D uncertain. CDR3 size: 13 residues. V was pared by 1 base and J by 4 bases, with 7 bases between. CDR3 region: CASSLDGTYGYTF. In DNA form, the CDR3 reads TGTGCCAGCAGTTTAGACGGAACCTATGGCTACACCTTC.

For this clone: This sequence may be a read error, since a much larger clone differs from it by one base. The V and J genes are TRBV11-3 and TRBJ2-2, with D tentatively TRBD1 or TRBD2 (5 bases each). CDR3 length equals 15 residues. CDR1 is SGHNT, CDR2 YENEEA, per germline. The CDR3 spells CAGSWAGANTGELFF. DNA of the CDR3: TGTGCCGGCAGCTGGGCCGGGGCTAACACCGGGGAGCTGTTTTTT.

This clone was recorded a few times. The chain joins TRBV11-2 to TRBJ1-1, with D hard to call. The CDR3 sequence is 12 residues long. Germline V gene lookup returns CDR1 SGHAT and CDR2 FQNNGV. V lost 7 bases and J 4 bases, leaving 10 bases between the germline ends. The CDR3 sequence is CASKDEVTEAFF. CDR3 bases: TGTGCCAGCAAAGATGAGGTCACTGAAGCTTTCTTT.

The chain carries TRBV15 and TRBJ2-7, with D perhaps matching TRBD2 (6 bases). Looked up from germline, CDR1 is LNHNV and CDR2 is YYDKDF (reference sequence). V was clipped by 2 bases and J by 2 bases, with 13 bases between them. This CDR3 contains 15 residues. The CDR3 DNA reads as TGTGCCACCAGCAGAAGCCGGGACTCTACCTACGAGCAGTACTTC. This encodes CATSRSRDSTYEQYF.

The rearrangement joins TRBV11-2 to TRBJ2-1; D is possibly TRBD1 or TRBD2 (6 bases each). This CDR3 is built from 15 residues. Germline V gene data show CDR1 as SGHAT and CDR2 as FQNNGV. With 7 bases removed from V and 2 bases from J, the gap between germline ends came to 15 bases. As DNA, the CDR3 is TGTGCCAGCACTCGGGGTAGGGGGGCCTACAATGAGCAGTTCTTC. Its protein product is CASTRGRGAYNEQFF.

The chain combines TRBV4-1 with TRBJ2-7; TRBD2 agrees at 11 bases. Trimming took 2 bases from V and 0 from J; bases not matched to a gene: 9. The CDR3 loop spans 18 amino acids. Germline values: CDR1 MGHRA, CDR2 YSYEKL. CDR3 amino acids: CASSQLVAGGPDSYEQYF. The CDR3, as DNA: TGCGCCAGCAGCCAACTAGTAGCGGGGGGGCCCGACTCCTACGAGCAGTACTTC.

This clone appeared a single time. The J gene is TRBJ1-1, the V gene TRBV7-6; D is ambiguous. CDR3 length: 16 residues. Germline V gene sequence: CDR1 SGHVS, CDR2 FNYEAQ. The V gene lost 5 bases and the J gene lost 0 bases, with 16 bases spanning the gap. The CDR3 loop reads CASSQGNDYMNTEAFF. CDR3 bases: TGTGCCAGCAGCCAAGGTAATGATTACATGAACACTGAAGCTTTCTTT. The variable domain in full, with the rest retrieved from reference TRBV7-6 and TRBJ1-1, is GAGVSQSPRYKVTKRGQDVALRCDPISGHVSLYWYRQALGQGPEFLTYFNYEAQQDKSGLPNDRFSAERPEGSISTLTIQRTEQRDSAMYRCASSQGNDYMNTEAFFGQGTRLTVV.

The chain is built from TRBV4-2 and TRBJ2-2; 12 nucleotides align to TRBD2. Unmatched junction bases numbered 8, after V lost 4 bases and J lost 2 bases. Germline CDR1 is LGHNA and CDR2 is YNFKEQ. This CDR3 spans 18 amino acids. CDR3 nucleotide sequence: TGTGCCAGCAGCCCCGGGACTAGCGGGCGGGCTAACACCGGGGAGCTGTTTTTT. It is translated as CASSPGTSGRANTGELFF.

The chain has TRBV20-1 and TRBJ2-1, with 8 positions matching TRBD2. The length of the CDR3 is 14 residues. Germline loops: CDR1 DFQATT, CDR2 SNEGSKA (reference sequence). V shed 3 bases, J shed 6 bases, and the junction held 7 bases outside the gene matches. The chain's CDR3 is CSASTGGPFNEQFF. DNA of the CDR3: TGCAGTGCTAGTACGGGGGGGCCATTCAATGAGCAGTTCTTC.